This TCR beta chain was retrieved from a study of regulatory T cells in long-lasting Graves disease. Libraries of TCR beta came from iRepertoire HTBI primers plus Arm-PCR of CDR3 regions. One entry per CDR3 protein results from TCRdb running MiXCR on the multiplex PCR reads. The top ten hold approximately 19% of the sample, which has around 400,000 distinct CDR3 sequences, 10% to 15% seen once. Germline V gene sequence: CDR1 SGHTA, CDR2 FQGTGA. V dropped 4 bases and J dropped 5 bases, with 13 bases sitting between them. The CDR3 extends over 14 amino acids. Time point specified: newly diagnosed GD, antithyroid drugs for less than 3 months. Extracted RNA from PBMCs served as the source of the TCR library. The same specimen was also included in a second study, on T cells in Graves' hyperthyroidism and ophthalmopathy.

The input for sequencing was peripheral blood mononuclear cells (PBMCs), taken at new diagnosis, from a patient treated with antithyroid drugs. This sequence joins TRBV7-3 and TRBJ2-3; a weak D match, TRBD2 (7 bases). This sequence was found in a woman younger than 30 with Graves disease. Written as DNA, the CDR3 is TGTGCCAGCAGCTACAAGGGGGGGGAAGATACGCAGTATTTT. It translates to CASSYKGGEDTQYF.